Below, 12 T cell receptor beta chains from the same sample are listed, as sequenced in a study of blood T cells in healthy people across ages. Primed by a sample-barcoded 5' primer and a J-beta primer mix, a second PCR proceeded for roughly 6 to 12 cycles. TCRdb reanalysed the 5' RACE reads using MiXCR and keeps one entry per CDR3 protein. This table has about 900,000 distinct CDR3 sequences, roughly 43% appearing once. Sequencing was performed on blood. Receptors originate from a man younger than 45 in good health.

The J gene is TRBJ2-1, the V gene TRBV6-2 or TRBV6-3, with TRBD1 identical over 8 bases. The J call may be faulty, since TRBJ2-7 better matches the DNA end. Germline-derived CDR1 and CDR2 are MNHEY and SVGEGT. CDR3 length: 14 residues. The CDR3 region is CASTTGGHYNEQYF. The DNA of the CDR3 is TGTGCCAGCACCACAGGGGGGCACTACAATGAGCAGTACTTC.

J is TRBJ2-6 and V is TRBV11-1; the D gene is possibly TRBD1 (5 bases). Trimming left V 2 bases short and J 2 bases short, with 13 bases between. Germline V gene sequence: CDR1 SGHAT, CDR2 FQDESV (reference sequence). This CDR3 is built from 17 residues. The CDR3 is CASSLPLQGPGANVLTF. CDR3 nucleotide sequence: TGTGCCAGCAGCTTACCCCTTCAGGGTCCTGGGGCCAACGTCCTGACTTTC.

In this sample, this clonotype turned up many times. The J gene is TRBJ1-5, the V gene TRBV5-1; 8 positions agree with TRBD1. Looked up from germline, CDR1 is SGHRS and CDR2 is YFSETQ. V lost 6 bases to trimming and J lost 4 bases; unmatched junction nucleotides: 12. CDR3 size: 16 residues. CDR3 amino acids: CASNLTQGAWNQPQHF. The DNA for the CDR3 is TGCGCCAGCAACCTGACCCAGGGGGCTTGGAATCAGCCCCAGCATTTT.

This clonotype was seen a handful of times. The rearrangement joins TRBV11-1 to TRBJ2-1, with 8 nucleotides matching TRBD2. CDR1 SGHAT and CDR2 FQDESV come from the germline V gene (reference sequence). CDR3 length: 15 residues. Trimming took 1 base from V and 9 from J; bases not matched to a gene: 8. The CDR3: CASSLVPQRGFEQFF. DNA for the CDR3: TGTGCCAGCAGCTTAGTCCCCCAGCGGGGGTTTGAGCAGTTCTTC.

This rearrangement joins TRBV20-1 to TRBJ1-1; D is ambiguous. Trimming took off 4 bases at V and 3 bases at J, with 9 bases between the two ends. Germline V gene lookup returns CDR1 DFQATT and CDR2 SNEGSKA (reference sequence). The CDR3 is 12 amino acids. Here the CDR3 DNA reads TGCAGTGCTAACACACAGTACACTGAAGCTTTCTTT. It yields the protein CSANTQYTEAFF.

Regarding this clonotype: This may arise from a read error, as a much more abundant clone is one base away. The V gene is TRBV7-9, the J gene TRBJ2-3, with D tentatively TRBD2 (6 bases). The CDR3 extends over 14 amino acids. Germline loops: CDR1 SEHNR, CDR2 FQNEAQ (reference sequence). The V gene lost 6 bases and the J gene lost 4 bases, with 14 bases spanning the gap. The CDR3 nucleotides are TGTGCCAGCAGTTCGGGCCAGCGGGCAGATACGCAGTATTTT. Translated: CASSSGQRADTQYF.

The chain carries TRBV4-2 and TRBJ2-1; 12 nucleotides match TRBD2. CDR3 length equals 17 residues. From germline, CDR1 is LGHNA and CDR2 YNFKEQ. V shed 3 bases and J 9 bases; nucleotides not matched to a gene: 12. CDR3 in DNA: TGTGCCAGCAGCCAGGCTTTAAGGACTAGCGGGAACAGTGAGCAGTTCTTC. This sequence encodes CASSQALRTSGNSEQFF.

V and J are TRBV4-1 and TRBJ2-5, with no clear D. The CDR3 runs to 15 residues. The germline CDR1 and CDR2 sequences are MGHRA and YSYEKL. V dropped 4 bases and J dropped 1 base, with 13 bases sitting between them. CDR3 DNA: TGCGCCAGCAGCCCGGGCGAGCAGTTCCAAGAGACCCAGTACTTC. This gives the protein CASSPGEQFQETQYF.

The rearrangement joins TRBV6-2 or TRBV6-3 to TRBJ2-4; TRBD1 matches at 12 bases. Germline V gives CDR1 MNHEY, CDR2 SVGEGT. The length of the CDR3 is 19 residues. V trimming: 6 bases; J trimming: 3 bases; junction bases outside the gene matches: 15. The CDR3 sequence is CASSSAGTGGLRGKNIQYF. The CDR3 coding sequence is TGTGCCAGCAGCTCAGCCGGGACAGGGGGCCTCCGGGGCAAAAACATTCAGTACTTC.

This clonotype was recorded a few times. The genes are TRBV9 and TRBJ2-6; D is ambiguous. V was trimmed by 1 base and J by 0 bases, leaving 11 bases between them. Per the germline V gene, CDR1 is SGDLS and CDR2 is YYNGEE. There are 17 residues in the CDR3. The CDR3 loop is CASSVMGLSSGANVLTF. The CDR3, as DNA: TGTGCCAGCAGCGTAATGGGTCTTAGCTCTGGGGCCAACGTCCTGACTTTC.

This clonotype was counted a single time. The V and J genes are TRBV15 and TRBJ2-1, with TRBD2 as a possible D gene (5 bases). The CDR3 length is 15 residues. Germline loops: CDR1 LNHNV, CDR2 YYDKDF (reference sequence). V was pared by 0 bases and J by 9 bases, with 15 bases between. The chain's CDR3 is CATSRDLALAGEQFF. The CDR3 nucleotides are TGTGCCACCAGCAGAGATCTAGCCCTCGCGGGTGAGCAGTTCTTC.

The chain is built from TRBV3-1 and TRBJ1-4, with D perhaps TRBD1 (5 bases). Per the germline V gene, CDR1 is LGHDT and CDR2 is YNNKEL (reference sequence). This CDR3 region has 15 residues. V lost 4 bases and J lost 0, with 9 bases in between. The CDR3 coding sequence is TGTGCCAGCAGCCCCGAGGGGACAACTAATGAAAAACTGTTTTTT. Translated: CASSPEGTTNEKLFF.